The 11 T cell receptor beta chains in this list originate from one sample, sequenced in a study of shared clonotypes between healthy human individuals (dated by TCRdb to about 2020). The library was made by the immunoSEQ multiplex PCR assay. This immuneACCESS table, as held by TCRdb, lists in-frame sequences with V and J called but not all clones. Of the missing ones, under half trace to an unresolved V gene in checked studies; the others have no known cause. The sample yields roughly 2.6 million clones; 90% to 95% were counted once. Roughly 0.15% of the sample is taken by the ten largest. Sequencing input: naive CD4+ T cells sorted from blood. The cell subset or site label of this sample denotes: CD45RA+ positively selected. These receptors came from a young man in good health.

In this sample, this clone turned up once. The rearrangement links TRBV6-1 to TRBJ1-2; TRBD1 is a possible D gene (6 bases). This CDR3 spans 15 amino acids. Germline loops: CDR1 MNHNS, CDR2 SASEGT. The V end lost 0 bases, the J end lost 8 bases, and 16 bases lay between the germline ends. DNA for the CDR3: TGTGCCAGCAGTGAAGCGTTGAGGACAGCCTTCGGCTACACCTTC. This sequence encodes CASSEALRTAFGYTF.

This clone is a singleton in its sample. The rearrangement joins TRBV5-1 to TRBJ2-1; TRBD2 matches 8 bases. Unmatched junction bases numbered 7, after V lost 1 base and J lost 1 base. CDR1 and CDR2 from the germline V gene are SGHRS and YFSETQ. The CDR3 runs 17 residues. CDR3 sequence: CASSLTSGSISYNEQFF. CDR3 sequence (DNA): TGCGCCAGCAGCTTGACGAGCGGGAGTATTTCCTACAATGAGCAGTTCTTC.

The sample holds one count of this clone. The CDR3 protein is CASSPLGTSNTGELFF. The CDR3 DNA sequence: TGCGCCAGCAGCCCGTTGGGGACTTCGAACACCGGGGAGCTGTTTTTT. The V gene is TRBV5-1, the J gene TRBJ2-2; a weak D match, TRBD2 (6 bases). Trimming stripped 4 bases from V and 0 bases from J, with 13 bases between. Germline CDR1 and CDR2: SGHRS and YFSETQ. The CDR3 loop spans 16 amino acids.

Comment on this clone: This sample includes further DNA sequences coding for the same CDR3. The CDR3 region is CASSLAVNTGELFF. The DNA of the CDR3 is TGCGCCAGCAGCTTGGCGGTAAACACCGGGGAGCTGTTTTTT. The gene calls are TRBV5-1 and TRBJ2-2, with D unclear. Germline V gene data show CDR1 as SGHRS and CDR2 as YFSETQ. The CDR3 has 14 amino acids. V shed 0 bases and J shed 2 bases, with 5 bases lying between them.

As concerns this clone: Different DNA sequences within this sample yield the same CDR3. The rearrangement joins TRBV5-1 to TRBJ1-3; no definite D call. This CDR3 region has 15 residues. The germline V gene has CDR1 SGHRS and CDR2 YFSETQ. Trimming removed 3 bases from V and 1 base from J, with 11 bases in between. The CDR3 spells CASSSGGLSGNTIYF. The CDR3 DNA is TGCGCCAGCAGCTCCGGAGGTTTATCTGGAAACACCATATATTTT.

In regard to this clone: Additional DNA sequences in this sample encode the identical CDR3. The chain links TRBV30 to TRBJ1-1, with D unclear. The V end was cut by 2 bases, the J end by 6 bases, with 10 bases between. The CDR3 loop spans 12 amino acids. Germline V lookup: CDR1 GTSNPN, CDR2 SVGIG (reference sequence). The CDR3 DNA is TGTGCCTGGAGTCGAGGGCTCGCTGAAGCTTTCTTT. It translates to CAWSRGLAEAFF.

The V gene is TRBV25-1, the J gene TRBJ2-3, with 10 bases that match TRBD2. This CDR3 contains 14 residues. After removal of 1 base from V and 6 bases from J, the junction contained 1 base not matched to a gene. Germline lookup yields CDR1 MGHDK and CDR2 SYGVNS. The CDR3 DNA is TGTGCCAGCAGTGAATGGGGACTAGCGGATACGCAGTATTTT. This encodes CASSEWGLADTQYF.

The chain carries TRBV7-9 and TRBJ2-3, with TRBD2 matching over 15 bases. CDR3 length: 18 residues. V lost 4 bases, J lost 3 bases, and 8 bases stayed unmatched. Germline-derived CDR1 and CDR2 are SEHNR and FQNEAQ (reference sequence). CDR3 DNA sequence: TGTGCCAGCAGCTCCTTCTGGACTAGCGGGGGGGCAACAGATACGCAGTATTTT. Protein sequence: CASSSFWTSGGATDTQYF.

To note about this clone: Other nucleotide sequences in the sample specify the same CDR3. The rearrangement joins TRBV6-1 to TRBJ2-3; no firm D call. Germline V lookup: CDR1 MNHNS, CDR2 SASEGT. This CDR3 has 13 residues. V was cut by 6 bases and J by 0 bases, with 7 bases left in between. CDR3 nucleotide sequence: TGTGCCAGCAGACCGACTAGCACAGATACGCAGTATTTT. Its translation: CASRPTSTDTQYF.

The sample holds a few counts of this clone. The same CDR3 also results from other DNA sequences found in this sample. V is TRBV18 and J is TRBJ1-1; 11 bases map to TRBD1. Trimming removed 0 bases from V and 5 bases from J; junction bases left unmatched: 5. Per germline, CDR1 KGHSH and CDR2 LQKENI. CDR3 length equals 16 residues. The CDR3 region has the DNA TGTGCCAGCTCACCACCGGGGACAGGGGGTAGGACTGAAGCTTTCTTT. Encoded protein: CASSPPGTGGRTEAFF.

The chain employs TRBV4-1 and TRBJ2-1; D is uncertain. V was clipped by 3 bases and J by 9 bases, with 12 bases between them. Germline CDR1 reads MGHRA; CDR2 reads YSYEKL. This CDR3 region has 13 residues. CDR3: CASSHPDLSEQFF. CDR3 nucleotide sequence: TGCGCCAGCAGCCACCCCGACCTCAGTGAGCAGTTCTTC.